This note documents a single TCR beta chain sequence. The sample belongs to a study of blood T cell repertoires in COVID-19. Original processing notes: Estimation of nucleated cell counts was performed using reference gene primer amplification. Method: immunoSEQ multiplex PCR; TCRdb's copy keeps in-frame clones and lacks some. V and J calls and clone size are copied from that table; D and trimming were computed from the DNA. The data show around 150,000 clones, with 84% seen just once and roughly 2% held by the top ten. The germline gives CDR1 MNHEY, CDR2 SMNVEV (reference sequence). V gave up 6 bases and J gave up 4 bases; unmatched junction bases: 4. This CDR3 has 14 amino acids.

The clonotype originates from a man aged 70-80 years with acute or convalescent COVID-19. Sequencing was done on a sample of peripheral blood. V usage is TRBV27 and J usage is TRBJ2-7; 12 bases line up with TRBD1. As DNA, the CDR3 is TGTGCCAGCAGAAGGGACAGGGGGCAGTACGAGCAGTACTTC. It is translated as CASRRDRGQYEQYF.